The clone carrying this T cell receptor beta chain was recorded once. The same CDR3 can be traced to other DNA sequences in this sample. The V segment lost 5 bases and the J segment 4 bases; nucleotides outside the gene matches: 6. Germline CDR1 SGHTA, CDR2 FQGNSA. The CDR3 totals 15 residues. Per the original data handling: Nucleated cell counts were estimated from reference gene primer amplification. Some clones are missing from TCRdb's copy, which holds only in-frame ones; the method was immunoSEQ multiplex PCR. V and J calls and clone size are those listed in that table; D and trimming were worked out from the DNA. The sample lists about 290,000 clones, about 85% occurring once. The source of the sample is a study of blood T cell repertoires in COVID-19. Study as a whole: Specimens from acute and convalescent COVID-19 originated in the United States, Italy and Spain.

The sequence was collected from a woman aged 45 to 65 with active or convalescent COVID-19. This rearrangement joins TRBV7-2 to TRBJ2-1; 9 bases are shared with TRBD1. The sequenced material came from peripheral blood. CDR3 coding DNA: TGTGCCAGCAGCCCAGACAGGGGGAGGTACAATGAGCAGTTCTTC. Its protein product is CASSPDRGRYNEQFF. Complete variable domain (other parts from reference TRBV7-2 and TRBJ2-1): GAGVSQSPSNKVTEKGKDVELRCDPISGHTALYWYRQSLGQGLEFLIYFQGNSAPDKSGLPSDRFSAERTGGSVSTLTIQRTQQEDSAVYLCASSPDRGRYNEQFFGPGTRLTVL.